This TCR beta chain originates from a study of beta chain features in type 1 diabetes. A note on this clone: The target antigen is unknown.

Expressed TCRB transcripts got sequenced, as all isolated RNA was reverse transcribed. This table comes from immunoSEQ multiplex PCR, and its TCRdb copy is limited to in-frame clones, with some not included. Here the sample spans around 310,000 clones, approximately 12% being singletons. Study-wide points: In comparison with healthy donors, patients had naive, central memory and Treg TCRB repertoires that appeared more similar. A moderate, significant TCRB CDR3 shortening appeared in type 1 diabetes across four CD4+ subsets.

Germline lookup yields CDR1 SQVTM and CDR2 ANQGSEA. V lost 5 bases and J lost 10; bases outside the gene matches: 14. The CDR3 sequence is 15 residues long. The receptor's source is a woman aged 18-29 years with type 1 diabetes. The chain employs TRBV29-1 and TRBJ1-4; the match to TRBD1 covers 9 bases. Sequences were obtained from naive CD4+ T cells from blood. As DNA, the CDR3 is TGCAGCGTTAAATCTACAGGGGGCGAAGGGGGAAAACTGTTTTTT. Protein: CSVKSTGGEGGKLFF.